This T cell receptor beta chain came from a study of T cells in Graves' hyperthyroidism and ophthalmopathy. This clonotype was counted at least ten times. TCR beta CDR3 region amplification was performed from RNA transcripts. The HTBI set primed first-round TCR CDR3 RT-PCR. TCRdb passed the multiplex PCR reads through MiXCR, listing each CDR3 protein once. The top ten clones hold 25% to 30% of a sample with about 500,000 distinct CDR3 sequences, roughly a sixth of them seen once. V lost 3 bases and J lost 7, with 12 bases in between. This CDR3 comprises 13 residues. This sequence was found in a woman aged 25 to 39 with Graves' ophthalmopathy. The V call is TRBV12-3 or TRBV12-4, the J call TRBJ1-2; weak D call: TRBD1 (6 bases). The sample consisted of blood. The chain's CDR3 is CASSFDRSLGYTF. The CDR3 nucleotides are TGTGCCAGCAGTTTTGACAGGTCCCTTGGCTACACCTTC.